Below, one T cell receptor beta chain is given with its context. Its antigen is unidentified. The sample comes from a study of T cells in Graves' hyperthyroidism and ophthalmopathy. General study results and limits: By a 13 V-J model, ophthalmopathy was set apart from stable hyperthyroidism.

RNA transcripts were the template for amplifying TCR beta CDR3 regions. The HTBI primer set served for first-round RT-PCR of the TCR CDR3. TCRdb re-called the multiplex PCR reads with MiXCR, one entry per CDR3 protein. The repertoire has around 480,000 distinct CDR3 sequences, about an eighth of them found once; the top ten carry less than 20%. CDR3 length: 15 amino acids. Germline CDR1 and CDR2: LGHNA and YNFKEQ. The trim removed 8 bases at V and 6 bases at J, leaving 13 bases unmatched. The source is a woman aged 18-29 years with Graves' hyperthyroidism. The V and J genes are TRBV4-2 and TRBJ2-7; 10 nucleotides line up with TRBD2. The sequencing sample was made of blood. CDR3 residues: CASRTLAGGEGEQYF. CDR3 bases: TGTGCCAGCCGAACTTTAGCGGGAGGCGAGGGCGAGCAGTACTTC.